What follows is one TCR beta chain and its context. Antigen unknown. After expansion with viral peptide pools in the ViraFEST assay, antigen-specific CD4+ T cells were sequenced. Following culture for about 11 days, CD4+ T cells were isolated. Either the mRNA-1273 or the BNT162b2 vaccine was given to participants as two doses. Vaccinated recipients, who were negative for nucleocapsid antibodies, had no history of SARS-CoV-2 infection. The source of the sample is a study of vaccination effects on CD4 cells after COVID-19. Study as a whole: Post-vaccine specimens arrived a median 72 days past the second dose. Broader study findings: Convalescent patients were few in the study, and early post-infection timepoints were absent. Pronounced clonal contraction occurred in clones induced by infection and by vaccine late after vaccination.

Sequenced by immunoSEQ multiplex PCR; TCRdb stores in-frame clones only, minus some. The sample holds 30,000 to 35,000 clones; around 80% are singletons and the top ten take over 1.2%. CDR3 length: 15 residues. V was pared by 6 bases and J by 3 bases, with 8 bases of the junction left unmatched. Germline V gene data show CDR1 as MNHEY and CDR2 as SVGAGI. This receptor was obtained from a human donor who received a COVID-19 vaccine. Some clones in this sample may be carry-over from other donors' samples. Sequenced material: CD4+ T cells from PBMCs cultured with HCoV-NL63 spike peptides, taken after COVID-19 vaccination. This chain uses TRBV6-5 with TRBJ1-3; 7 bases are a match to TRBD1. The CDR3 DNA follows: TGTGCCAGCAGCGCCCGGGACAGACGTGGAAACACCATATATTTT. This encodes CASSARDRRGNTIYF.